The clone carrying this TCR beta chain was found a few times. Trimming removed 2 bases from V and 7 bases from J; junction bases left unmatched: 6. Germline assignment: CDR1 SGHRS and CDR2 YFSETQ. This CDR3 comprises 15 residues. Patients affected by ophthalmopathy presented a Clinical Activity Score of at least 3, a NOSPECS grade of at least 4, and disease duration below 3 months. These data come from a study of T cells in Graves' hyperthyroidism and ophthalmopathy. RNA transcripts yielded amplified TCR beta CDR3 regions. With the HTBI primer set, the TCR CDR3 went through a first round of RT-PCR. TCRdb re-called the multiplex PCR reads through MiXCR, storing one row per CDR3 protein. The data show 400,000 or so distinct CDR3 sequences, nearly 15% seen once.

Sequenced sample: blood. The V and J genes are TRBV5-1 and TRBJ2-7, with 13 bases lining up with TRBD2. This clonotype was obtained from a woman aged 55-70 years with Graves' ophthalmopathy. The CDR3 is CASSFTSGRAEEQYF. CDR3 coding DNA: TGCGCCAGCAGCTTCACTAGCGGGAGGGCGGAGGAGCAGTACTTC.